The source of this T cell receptor beta chain is a study of blood T cells in healthy people across ages. Study-wide results and caveats: The fall in TCR beta diversity per million T cells was roughly linear with age. The lack of PBMC sorting stopped any conclusive naive versus antigen-experienced comparison.

Healthy Caucasians from Russia aged roughly 6 to 95 served as donors. Total RNA was extracted at no less than 6 micrograms per sample. CDR3 size: 13 residues. CDR1 is SNHLY, CDR2 FYNNEI, per germline. Trimming removed 6 bases at V and 4 bases at J, with 11 bases between. This clonotype was recorded a few times. Antigen specificity is unknown. Then a second PCR, running roughly 7 to 12 cycles, was carried out with a sample-barcoded 5' primer and a J-beta primer mix. TCRdb itself ran the 5' RACE reads through MiXCR, one entry per CDR3 protein. The sample holds 1.5 million to 2 million distinct CDR3 sequences, 25% to 30% seen once.

The receptor was derived from a woman younger than 45 in good health. The rearrangement uses TRBV2 and TRBJ2-3; the D gene is possibly TRBD1 (6 bases). The sequenced material came from blood. The chain's CDR3 is CASRQGFADTQYF. CDR3 DNA: TGTGCCAGCAGACAGGGTTTTGCAGATACGCAGTATTTT.